This entry is about one TCR beta chain. CDR1 is LGHDT, CDR2 YNNKEL, per germline (reference sequence). V lost 7 bases to trimming and J lost 2 bases; unmatched junction nucleotides: 4. The CDR3 covers 14 residues. These data belong to a study of blood T cell repertoires in COVID-19. Here immunoSEQ multiplex PCR was the method, and the copy in TCRdb shows in-frame clones only, minus some. In the table there are under 400,000 clones, 90% of which are singletons. Specimen: peripheral blood. The chain uses TRBV3-1 (or the pseudogene TRBV3-2) and TRBJ2-3, with TRBD1 identical over 9 bases. The receptor comes from a man between 18 and 35 years old with active or convalescent COVID-19. DNA of the CDR3: TGTGCCAGCACGACAGGGGGATACACAGATACGCAGTATTTT. Its protein product is CASTTGGYTDTQYF.